The entry below gives a single T cell receptor beta chain sequence along with its context. Its antigen is unidentified. Following autologous stem cell transplantation, relapse occurred in every patient, and exposure to brentuximab vedotin varied. The data originate from a study of PD-1 blockade in classical Hodgkin lymphoma. General observations from the study: By C4D1, CD4+ diversity increased significantly, especially in complete responders. Exclusion was the outcome for patients who began nivolumab under 1 year after ASCT. Reported baseline diversity: healthy donors highest, relapsed/refractory patients lowest.

Trimming removed 1 base at V and 4 bases at J, with 10 bases between. This CDR3 region has 14 residues. Germline assignment: CDR1 LNHDA and CDR2 SQIVND (reference sequence). Method: immunoSEQ multiplex PCR; TCRdb's copy keeps in-frame clones and lacks some. The repertoire has 13,000 to 15,000 clones, approximately 83% of them found once; the top ten carry roughly 21%. This receptor was taken from a human donor with classical Hodgkin lymphoma. Here the sequenced sample was peripheral blood mononuclear cells (PBMCs), taken at baseline. V usage is TRBV19 and J usage is TRBJ1-2, with D unresolved. CDR3 in amino acids: CASSIVETGYGYTF. CDR3 sequence (DNA): TGTGCCAGTAGTATAGTGGAGACGGGCTATGGCTACACCTTC.